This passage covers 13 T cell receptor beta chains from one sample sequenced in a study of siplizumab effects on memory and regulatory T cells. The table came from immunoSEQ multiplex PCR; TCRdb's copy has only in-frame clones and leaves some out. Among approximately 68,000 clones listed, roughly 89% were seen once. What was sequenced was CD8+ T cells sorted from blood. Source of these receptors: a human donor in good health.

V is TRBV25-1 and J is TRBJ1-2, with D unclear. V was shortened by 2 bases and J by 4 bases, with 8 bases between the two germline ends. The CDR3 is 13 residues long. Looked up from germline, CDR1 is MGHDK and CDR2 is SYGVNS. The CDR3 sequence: CASSESLVYGYTF. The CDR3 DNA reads TGTGCCAGCAGTGAAAGTTTGGTCTATGGCTACACCTTC.

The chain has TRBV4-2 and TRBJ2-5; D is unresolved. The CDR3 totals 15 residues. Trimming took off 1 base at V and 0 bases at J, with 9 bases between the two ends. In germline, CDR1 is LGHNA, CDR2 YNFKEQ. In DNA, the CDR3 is TGTGCCAGCAGCCAAGTTACTGAGTACCAAGAGACCCAGTACTTC. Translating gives CASSQVTEYQETQYF.

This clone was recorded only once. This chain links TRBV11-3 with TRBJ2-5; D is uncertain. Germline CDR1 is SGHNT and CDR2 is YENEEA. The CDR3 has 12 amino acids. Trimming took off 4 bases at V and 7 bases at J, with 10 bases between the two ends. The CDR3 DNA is TGTGCCAGCAGCTGGACCTCCGGGACCCAGTACTTC. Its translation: CASSWTSGTQYF.

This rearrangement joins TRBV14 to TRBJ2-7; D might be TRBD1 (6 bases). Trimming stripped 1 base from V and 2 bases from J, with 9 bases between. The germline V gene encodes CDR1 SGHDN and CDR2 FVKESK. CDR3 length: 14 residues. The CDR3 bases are TGTGCCAGCAGCCAAGTTGCAGGGGCCTACGAGCAGTACTTC. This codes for CASSQVAGAYEQYF.

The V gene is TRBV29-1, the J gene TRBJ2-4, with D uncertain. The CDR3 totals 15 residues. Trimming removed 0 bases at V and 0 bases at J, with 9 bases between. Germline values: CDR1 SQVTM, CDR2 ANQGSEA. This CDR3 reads CSVEEAVLAKNIQYF. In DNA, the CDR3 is TGCAGCGTTGAAGAGGCGGTGCTAGCCAAAAACATTCAGTACTTC.

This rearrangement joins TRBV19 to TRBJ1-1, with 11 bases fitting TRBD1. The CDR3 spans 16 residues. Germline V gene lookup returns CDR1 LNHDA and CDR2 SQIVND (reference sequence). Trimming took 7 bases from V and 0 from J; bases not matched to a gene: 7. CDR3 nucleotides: TGTGCCAGTACGGACAGGGGGCGGTTGGTGAACACTGAAGCTTTCTTT. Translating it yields CASTDRGRLVNTEAFF.

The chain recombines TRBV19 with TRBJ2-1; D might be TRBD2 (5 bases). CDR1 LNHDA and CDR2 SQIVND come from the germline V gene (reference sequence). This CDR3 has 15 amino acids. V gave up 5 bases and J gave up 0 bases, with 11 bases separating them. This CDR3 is CASSPPGSSYNEQFF. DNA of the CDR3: TGTGCCAGTAGTCCTCCTGGGAGCTCCTACAATGAGCAGTTCTTC.

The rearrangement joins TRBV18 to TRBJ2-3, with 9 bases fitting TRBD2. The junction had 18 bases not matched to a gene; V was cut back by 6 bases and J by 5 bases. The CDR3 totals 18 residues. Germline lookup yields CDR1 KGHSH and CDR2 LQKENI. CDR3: CASSRSGTSTGRGDTQYF. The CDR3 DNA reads TGTGCCAGCTCGCGTTCCGGGACTAGCACCGGAAGGGGAGATACGCAGTATTTT.

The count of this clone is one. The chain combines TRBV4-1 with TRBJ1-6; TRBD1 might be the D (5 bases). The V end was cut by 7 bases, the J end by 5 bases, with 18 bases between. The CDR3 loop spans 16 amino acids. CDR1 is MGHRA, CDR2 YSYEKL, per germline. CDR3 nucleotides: TGCGCCAGCAACCCTAAGAACGGCAGGGATAATTCACCCCTCCACTTT. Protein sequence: CASNPKNGRDNSPLHF.

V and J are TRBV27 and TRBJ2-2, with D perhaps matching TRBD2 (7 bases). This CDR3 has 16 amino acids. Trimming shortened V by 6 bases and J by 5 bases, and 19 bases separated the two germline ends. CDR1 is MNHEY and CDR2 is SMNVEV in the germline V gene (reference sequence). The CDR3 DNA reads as TGTGCCAGCAGCCCCAACGGGGGGCATGGTACCGGGGAGCTGTTTTTT. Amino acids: CASSPNGGHGTGELFF.

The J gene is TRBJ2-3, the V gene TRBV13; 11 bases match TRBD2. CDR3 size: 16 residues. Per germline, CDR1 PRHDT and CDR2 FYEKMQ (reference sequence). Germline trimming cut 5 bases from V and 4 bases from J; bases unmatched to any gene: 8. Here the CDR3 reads CASSHIAGGPSDTQYF. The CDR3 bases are TGTGCCAGCAGCCATATAGCGGGAGGGCCGTCAGATACGCAGTATTTT.

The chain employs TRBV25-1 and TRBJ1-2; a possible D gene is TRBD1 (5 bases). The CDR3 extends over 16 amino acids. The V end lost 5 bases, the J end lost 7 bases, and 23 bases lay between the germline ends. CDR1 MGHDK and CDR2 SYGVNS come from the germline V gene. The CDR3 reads CASSILSPSGSVGYTF. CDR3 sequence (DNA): TGTGCCAGCAGTATATTATCCCCTTCAGGGTCTGTTGGCTACACCTTC.

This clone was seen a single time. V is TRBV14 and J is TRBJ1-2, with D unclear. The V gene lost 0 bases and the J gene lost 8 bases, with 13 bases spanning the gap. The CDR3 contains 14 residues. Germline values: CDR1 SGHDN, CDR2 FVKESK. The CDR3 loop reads CASSQDPAWEGYTF. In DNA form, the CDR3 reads TGTGCCAGCAGCCAAGACCCGGCATGGGAGGGCTACACCTTC.